The source of this TCR beta chain is a study of Ad26.COV2.S vaccination and SARS-CoV-2 variants. Study details: Donor was one of the participants in the Ad26.COV2.S arm of the COV1001 trial. Intramuscularly, Ad26.COV2.S was given either once or twice, 56 days apart. Study conclusions and caveats: Following vaccination, spike-specific CD8+ and CD4+ T cell responses reportedly exhibited substantial breadth. Spike-specific TCR breadth ran higher among vaccine recipients than placebo recipients.

The treatment denotes: around 19 received Ad26.COV2.S at low or high dose, single or two shots; five or six received placebo; per-sample allocation not given. Sampling took place 63 days after the first vaccine or placebo injection. The CDR3 runs to 14 residues. Germline CDR1 and CDR2: MDHEN and SYDVKM. Trimming removed 3 bases at V and 3 bases at J, with 10 bases between. Clones were read by immunoSEQ multiplex PCR, and TCRdb kept only the in-frame ones, dropping some. Among 250,000 to 300,000 clones listed, around 87% were seen once. This clone came up once. Antigen specificity is unknown. The origin of this receptor is a person aged 18-65 years who received the Ad26.COV2.S COVID-19 vaccine or a placebo. The rearrangement joins TRBV28 to TRBJ2-3; D unresolved. Sample: peripheral blood, taken in a trial of Ad26.COV2.S vaccine versus placebo. The CDR3: CASSFDRGTDTQYF. The CDR3 DNA is TGTGCCAGCAGTTTCGACCGTGGGACAGATACGCAGTATTTT. The full variable domain, in which reference TRBV28 and TRBJ2-3 provide the parts outside the CDR3, is DVKVTQSSRYLVKRTGEKVFLECVQDMDHENMFWYRQDPGLGLRLIYFSYDVKMKEKGDIPEGYSVSREKKERFSLILESASTNQTSMYLCASSFDRGTDTQYFGPGTRLTVL.